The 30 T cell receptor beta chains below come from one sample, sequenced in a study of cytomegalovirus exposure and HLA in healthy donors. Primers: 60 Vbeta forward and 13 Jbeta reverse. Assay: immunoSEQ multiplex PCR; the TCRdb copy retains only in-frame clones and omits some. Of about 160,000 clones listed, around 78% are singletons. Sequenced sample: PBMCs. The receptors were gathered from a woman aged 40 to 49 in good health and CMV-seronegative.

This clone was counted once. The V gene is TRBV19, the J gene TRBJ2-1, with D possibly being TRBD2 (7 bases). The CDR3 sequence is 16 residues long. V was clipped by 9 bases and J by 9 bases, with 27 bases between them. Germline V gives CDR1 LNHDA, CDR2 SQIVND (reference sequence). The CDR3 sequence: CASERTRGGGRSEQFF. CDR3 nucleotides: TGTGCCAGCGAAAGAACCAGGGGAGGGGGTCGGAGTGAGCAGTTCTTC.

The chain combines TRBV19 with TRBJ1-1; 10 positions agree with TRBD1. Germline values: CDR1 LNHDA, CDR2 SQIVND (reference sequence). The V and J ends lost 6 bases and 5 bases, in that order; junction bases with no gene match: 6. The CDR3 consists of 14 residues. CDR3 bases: TGTGCCAGTAGCAGGACAGGGGGATGGACTGAAGCTTTCTTT. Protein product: CASSRTGGWTEAFF.

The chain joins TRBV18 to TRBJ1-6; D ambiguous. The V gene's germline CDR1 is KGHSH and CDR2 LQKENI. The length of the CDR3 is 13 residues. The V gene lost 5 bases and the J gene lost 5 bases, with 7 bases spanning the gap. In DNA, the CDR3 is TGTGCCAGCTCAGAGTTGGATAATTCACCCCTCCACTTT. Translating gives CASSELDNSPLHF. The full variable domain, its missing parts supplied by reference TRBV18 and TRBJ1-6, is NAGVMQNPRHLVRRRGQEARLRCSPMKGHSHVYWYRQLPEEGLKFMVYLQKENIIDESGMPKERFSAEFPKEGPSILRIQQVVRGDSAAYFCASSELDNSPLHFGNGTRLTVT.

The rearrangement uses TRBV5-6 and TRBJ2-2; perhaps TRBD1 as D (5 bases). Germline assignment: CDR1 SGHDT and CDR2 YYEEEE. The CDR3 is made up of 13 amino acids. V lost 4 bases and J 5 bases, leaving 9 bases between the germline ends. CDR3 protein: CASSPDSTGELFF. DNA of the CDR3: TGTGCCAGCAGCCCAGACAGTACCGGGGAGCTGTTTTTT.

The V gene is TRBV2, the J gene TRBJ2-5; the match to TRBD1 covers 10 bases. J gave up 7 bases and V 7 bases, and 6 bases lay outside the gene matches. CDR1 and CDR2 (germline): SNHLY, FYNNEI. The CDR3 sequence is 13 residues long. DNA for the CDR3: TGTGCCAGCAAAGACAGGGGGCTTGGGACCCAGTACTTC. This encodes CASKDRGLGTQYF.

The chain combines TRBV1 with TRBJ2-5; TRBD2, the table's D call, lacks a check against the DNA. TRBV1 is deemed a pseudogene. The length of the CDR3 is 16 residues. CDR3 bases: TGCACCAGCAGCCAAGCCATACCTAGTAGGCAAGAGACCCAGTACTTC. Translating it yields CTSSQAIPSRQETQYF.

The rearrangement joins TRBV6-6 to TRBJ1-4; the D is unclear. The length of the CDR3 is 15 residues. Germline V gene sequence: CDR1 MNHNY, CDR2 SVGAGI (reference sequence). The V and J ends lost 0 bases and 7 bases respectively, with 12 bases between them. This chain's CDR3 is CASSYSTGVGEKLFF. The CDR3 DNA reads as TGTGCCAGCAGTTACTCGACCGGGGTGGGTGAAAAACTGTTTTTT.

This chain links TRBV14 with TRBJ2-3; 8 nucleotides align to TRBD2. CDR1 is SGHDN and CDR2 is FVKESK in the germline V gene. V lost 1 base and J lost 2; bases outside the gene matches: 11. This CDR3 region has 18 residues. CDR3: CASSQGSGGPAHTDTQYF. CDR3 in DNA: TGTGCCAGCAGCCAAGGGAGCGGGGGTCCGGCCCACACAGATACGCAGTATTTT.

Here the CDR3 DNA reads TGTGCCAGCACTCAGGGGGCCGGGAGCTCCTACGAGCAGTACTTC. It translates to CASTQGAGSSYEQYF. The chain carries TRBV9 and TRBJ2-7, with 8 bases matching TRBD1. The CDR3 has 15 residues. The germline CDR1 and CDR2 sequences are SGDLS and YYNGEE. V shed 6 bases, J shed 0 bases, and the junction held 8 bases outside the gene matches.

The CDR3 reads CSGLGRGVGTEAFF. The CDR3 DNA is TGCAGCGGACTTGGGAGGGGCGTCGGCACTGAAGCTTTCTTT. The V and J genes are TRBV29-1 and TRBJ1-1, with a tentative D call TRBD1 (5 bases). The CDR3 is 14 amino acids. Deletions cut 7 bases from V and 4 bases from J, with 19 bases between. Germline lookup yields CDR1 SQVTM and CDR2 ANQGSEA.

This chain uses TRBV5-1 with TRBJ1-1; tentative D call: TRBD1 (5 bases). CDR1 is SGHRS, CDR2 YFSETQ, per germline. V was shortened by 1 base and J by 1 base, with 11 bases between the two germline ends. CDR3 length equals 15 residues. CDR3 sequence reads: CASSLLGHQNTEAFF. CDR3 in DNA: TGCGCCAGCAGCTTGCTTGGACACCAGAACACTGAAGCTTTCTTT. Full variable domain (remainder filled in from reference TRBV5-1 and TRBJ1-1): KAGVTQTPRYLIKTRGQQVTLSCSPISGHRSVSWYQQTPGQGLQFLFEYFSETQRNKGNFPGRFSGRQFSNSRSEMNVSTLELGDSALYLCASSLLGHQNTEAFFGQGTRLTVV.

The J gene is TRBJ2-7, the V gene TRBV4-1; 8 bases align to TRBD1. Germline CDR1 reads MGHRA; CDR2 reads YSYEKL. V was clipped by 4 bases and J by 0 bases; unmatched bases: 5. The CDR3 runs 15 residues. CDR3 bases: TGCGCCAGCAGCCCAGGACAGGGAAACTCCTACGAGCAGTACTTC. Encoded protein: CASSPGQGNSYEQYF.

CDR3 sequence (DNA): TGTGCCAGCAGTCTGAACAGGGGCACTGAAGCTTTCTTT. Translation: CASSLNRGTEAFF. The rearrangement uses TRBV7-2 and TRBJ1-1, with 7 bases identical to TRBD1. The trim removed 6 bases at V and 4 bases at J, leaving 5 bases unmatched. Germline V gene lookup returns CDR1 SGHTA and CDR2 FQGNSA. This CDR3 contains 13 residues.

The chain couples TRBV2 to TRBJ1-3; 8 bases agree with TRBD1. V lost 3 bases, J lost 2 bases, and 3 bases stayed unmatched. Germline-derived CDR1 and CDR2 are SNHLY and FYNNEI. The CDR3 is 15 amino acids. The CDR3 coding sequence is TGTGCCAGCAGTGACAGGGGGCTTGCTGGAAACACCATATATTTT. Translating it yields CASSDRGLAGNTIYF.

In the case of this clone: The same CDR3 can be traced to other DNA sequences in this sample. The CDR3 coding sequence is TGTGCCAGCAGCGTAGAGCAGGGTCGCACAGATACGCAGTATTTT. This encodes CASSVEQGRTDTQYF. The rearrangement uses TRBV9 and TRBJ2-3, with D perhaps TRBD1 (5 bases). The CDR3 consists of 15 residues. The V gene lost 0 bases and the J gene lost 1 base, with 9 bases spanning the gap. The germline V gene has CDR1 SGDLS and CDR2 YYNGEE.

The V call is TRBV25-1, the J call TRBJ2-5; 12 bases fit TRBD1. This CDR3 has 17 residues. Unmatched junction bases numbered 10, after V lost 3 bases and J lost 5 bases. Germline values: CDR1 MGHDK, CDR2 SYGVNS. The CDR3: CASSEGMGQGAGETQYF. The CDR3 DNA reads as TGTGCCAGCAGTGAGGGGATGGGACAGGGGGCTGGCGAGACCCAGTACTTC.

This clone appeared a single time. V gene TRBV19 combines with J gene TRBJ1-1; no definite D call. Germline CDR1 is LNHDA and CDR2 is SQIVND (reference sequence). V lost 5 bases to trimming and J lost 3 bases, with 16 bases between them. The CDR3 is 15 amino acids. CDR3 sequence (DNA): TGTGCCAGTAGTTCCCGGAGTGTTGTAGACACTGAAGCTTTCTTT. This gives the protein CASSSRSVVDTEAFF.

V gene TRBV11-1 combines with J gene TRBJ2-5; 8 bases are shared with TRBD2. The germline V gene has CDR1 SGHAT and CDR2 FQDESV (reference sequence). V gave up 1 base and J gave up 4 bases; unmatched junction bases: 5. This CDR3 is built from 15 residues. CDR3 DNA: TGTGCCAGCAGCTTAGGGGGGACTAGAGGAGAGACCCAGTACTTC. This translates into CASSLGGTRGETQYF.

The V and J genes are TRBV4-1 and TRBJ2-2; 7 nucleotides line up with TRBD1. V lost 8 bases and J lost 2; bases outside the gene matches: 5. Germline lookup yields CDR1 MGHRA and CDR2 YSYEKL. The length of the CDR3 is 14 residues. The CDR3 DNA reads TGCGCCAGCGGCCGGGACAGCAACACCGGGGAGCTGTTTTTT. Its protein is CASGRDSNTGELFF.

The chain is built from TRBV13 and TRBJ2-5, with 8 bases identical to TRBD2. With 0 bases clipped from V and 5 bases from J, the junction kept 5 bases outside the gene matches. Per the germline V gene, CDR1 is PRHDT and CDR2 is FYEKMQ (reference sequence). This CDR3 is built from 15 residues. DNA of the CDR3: TGTGCCAGCAGCTTAGGCGGCGGGGGGAGCGAGACCCAGTACTTC. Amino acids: CASSLGGGGSETQYF.

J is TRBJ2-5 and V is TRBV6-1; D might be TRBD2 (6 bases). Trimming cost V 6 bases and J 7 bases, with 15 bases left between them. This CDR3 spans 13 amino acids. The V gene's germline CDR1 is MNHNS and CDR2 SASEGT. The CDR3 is CASSRTVGGTQYF. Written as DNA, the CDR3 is TGTGCCAGCAGCCGGACGGTGGGGGGGACCCAGTACTTC.

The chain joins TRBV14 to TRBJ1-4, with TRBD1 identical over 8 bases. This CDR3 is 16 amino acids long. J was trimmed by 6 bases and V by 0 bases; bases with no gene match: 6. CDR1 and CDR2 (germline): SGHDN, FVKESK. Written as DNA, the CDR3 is TGTGCCAGCAGCCAAGAGAGGACAGGGAGGGATGAAAAACTGTTTTTT. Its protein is CASSQERTGRDEKLFF.

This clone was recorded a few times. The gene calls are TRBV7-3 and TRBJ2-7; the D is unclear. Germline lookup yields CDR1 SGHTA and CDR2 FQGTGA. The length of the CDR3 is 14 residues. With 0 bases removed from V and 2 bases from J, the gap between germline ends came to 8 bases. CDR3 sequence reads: CASSLTPGPYEQYF. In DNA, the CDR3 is TGTGCCAGCAGCTTAACGCCCGGTCCCTACGAGCAGTACTTC.

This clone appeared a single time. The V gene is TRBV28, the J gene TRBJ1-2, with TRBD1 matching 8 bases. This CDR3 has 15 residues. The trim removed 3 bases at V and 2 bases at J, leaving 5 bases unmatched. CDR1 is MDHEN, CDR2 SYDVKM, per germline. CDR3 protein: CASSFPAGGNYGYTF. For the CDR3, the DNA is TGTGCCAGCAGTTTTCCGGCAGGGGGCAACTATGGCTACACCTTC.

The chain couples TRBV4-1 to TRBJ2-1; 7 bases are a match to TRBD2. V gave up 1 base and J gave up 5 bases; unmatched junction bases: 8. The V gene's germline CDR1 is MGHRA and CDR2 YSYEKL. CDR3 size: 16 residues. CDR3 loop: CASSQGGGATDNEQFF. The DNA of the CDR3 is TGCGCCAGCAGCCAAGGGGGAGGGGCTACCGACAATGAGCAGTTCTTC.

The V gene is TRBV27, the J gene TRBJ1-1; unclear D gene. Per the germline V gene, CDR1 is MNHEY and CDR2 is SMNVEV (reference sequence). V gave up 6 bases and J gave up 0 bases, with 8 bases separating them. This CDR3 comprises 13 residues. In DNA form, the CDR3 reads TGTGCCAGCAGCTCACGGGTGAACACTGAAGCTTTCTTT. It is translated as CASSSRVNTEAFF.

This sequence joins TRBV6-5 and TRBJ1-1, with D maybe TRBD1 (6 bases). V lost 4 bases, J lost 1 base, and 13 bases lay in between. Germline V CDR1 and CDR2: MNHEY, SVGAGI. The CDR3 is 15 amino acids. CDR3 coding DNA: TGTGCCAGCAGTTCCTCTGGGACACGGAACACTGAAGCTTTCTTT. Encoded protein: CASSSSGTRNTEAFF.

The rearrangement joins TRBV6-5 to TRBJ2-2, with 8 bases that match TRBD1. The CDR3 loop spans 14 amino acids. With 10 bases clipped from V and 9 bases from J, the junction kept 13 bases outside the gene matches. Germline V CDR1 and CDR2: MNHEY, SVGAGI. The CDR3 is CATKGTGDFRELFF. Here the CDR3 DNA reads TGTGCCACCAAAGGGACAGGAGATTTCAGGGAGCTGTTTTTT.

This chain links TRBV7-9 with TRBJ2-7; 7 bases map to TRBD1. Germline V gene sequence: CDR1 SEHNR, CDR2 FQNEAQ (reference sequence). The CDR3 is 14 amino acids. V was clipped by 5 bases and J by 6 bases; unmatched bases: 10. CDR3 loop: CASSQTGFGGEQYF. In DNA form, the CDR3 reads TGTGCCAGCAGCCAGACAGGGTTTGGAGGCGAGCAGTACTTC.

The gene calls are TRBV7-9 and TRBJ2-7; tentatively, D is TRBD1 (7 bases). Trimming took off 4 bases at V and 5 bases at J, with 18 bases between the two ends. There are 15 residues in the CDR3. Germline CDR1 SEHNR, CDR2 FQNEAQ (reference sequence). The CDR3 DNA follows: TGTGCCAGCAGCTGGAGGGGACAGCTAGGACACGAGCAGTACTTC. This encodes CASSWRGQLGHEQYF.